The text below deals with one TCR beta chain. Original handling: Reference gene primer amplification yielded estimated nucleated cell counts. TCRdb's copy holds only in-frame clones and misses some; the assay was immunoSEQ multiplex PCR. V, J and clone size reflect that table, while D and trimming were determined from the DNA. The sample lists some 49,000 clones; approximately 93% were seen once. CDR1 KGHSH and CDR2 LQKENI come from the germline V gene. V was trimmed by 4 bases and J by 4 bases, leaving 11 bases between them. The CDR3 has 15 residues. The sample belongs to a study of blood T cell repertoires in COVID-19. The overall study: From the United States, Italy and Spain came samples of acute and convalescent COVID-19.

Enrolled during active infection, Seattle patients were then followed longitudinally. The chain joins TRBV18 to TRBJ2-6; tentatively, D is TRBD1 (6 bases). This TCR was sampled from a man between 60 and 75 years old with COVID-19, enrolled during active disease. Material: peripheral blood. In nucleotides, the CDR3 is TGTGCCAGCTCACTACAGGGATCCGGGGCCAACGTCCTGACTTTC. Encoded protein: CASSLQGSGANVLTF.